The TCR beta chain described here comes from a study of T cell repertoires in cytomegalovirus infection. The wider study: TCR beta signatures that were public indicated CMV infection and matching HLA type.

Trimming took off 7 bases at V and 0 bases at J, with 9 bases between the two ends. CDR1 is LNHDA, CDR2 SQIVND, per germline (reference sequence). This CDR3 has 13 amino acids. The sample holds a few counts of this clonotype. Its antigen is not identified. One entry per CDR3 protein results from TCRdb running MiXCR on the reads. The top ten hold less than 10% of the sample, which has fewer than 700,000 distinct CDR3 sequences, approximately 24% seen once. Study-level results: Summed frequency of shared TCR beta families picked out CMV carriers who also had the relevant HLA. Within the response measured ex vivo, HLA-C-restricted CMV-specific TCR beta clonotypes were dominant.

V and J are TRBV19 and TRBJ1-1; no definite D call. Sequenced: CD8+ T cells from PBMCs. This receptor was identified in a human donor in good health (CMV status not recorded). Some clones in this sample may be carry-over from other donors' samples. The CDR3 is CASTRGLNTEAFF. CDR3 nucleotides: TGTGCCAGTACACGGGGTCTGAACACTGAAGCTTTCTTT.